The T cell receptor beta chain under discussion was sequenced for a study of cytomegalovirus exposure and HLA in healthy donors. Study results and caveats: An assumption of roughly uniform sequencing depth across donors underlay the presence/absence analyses. Per a prior analysis, the majority of TCR beta V segments were productive roughly 90% or roughly 30% of the time. Researchers left out some V segments, among them TRBV6-2 and TRBV6-3, as indistinguishable. An analysis that came later showed most CMV-associated TCR beta chains appearing HLA-restricted.

The PCR was carried out with 60 Vbeta primers and 13 Jbeta primers. Generated by immunoSEQ multiplex PCR, the TCRdb table keeps only in-frame clones and is missing some. The sample consists of about 200,000 clones, less than 85% of them appearing once. Regarding this clone: Its antigen is currently unknown.

Germline assignment: CDR1 SGHTA and CDR2 FQGNSA. Trimming shortened V by 8 bases and J by 7 bases, and 15 bases separated the two germline ends. The CDR3 consists of 13 residues. The chain is built from TRBV7-2 and TRBJ1-5, with a tentative D call TRBD1 (5 bases). This TCR derives from a girl aged 10-17 years in good health and CMV-seropositive. Sequenced material: PBMCs. The CDR3 bases are TGTGCCAGCGCCTCTCAGGGTTTCCAGCCCCAGCATTTT. Its translation is CASASQGFQPQHF.